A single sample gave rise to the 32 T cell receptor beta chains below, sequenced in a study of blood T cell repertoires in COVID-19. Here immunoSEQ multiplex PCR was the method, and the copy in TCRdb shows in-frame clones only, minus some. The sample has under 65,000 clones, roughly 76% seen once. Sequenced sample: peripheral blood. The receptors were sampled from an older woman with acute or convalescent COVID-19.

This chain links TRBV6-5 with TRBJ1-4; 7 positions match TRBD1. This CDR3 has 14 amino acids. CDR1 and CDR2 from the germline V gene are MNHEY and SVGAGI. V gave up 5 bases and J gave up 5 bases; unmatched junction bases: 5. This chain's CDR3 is CASSPDRTNEKLFF. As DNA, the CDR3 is TGTGCCAGCAGTCCGGACAGGACGAATGAAAAACTGTTTTTT.

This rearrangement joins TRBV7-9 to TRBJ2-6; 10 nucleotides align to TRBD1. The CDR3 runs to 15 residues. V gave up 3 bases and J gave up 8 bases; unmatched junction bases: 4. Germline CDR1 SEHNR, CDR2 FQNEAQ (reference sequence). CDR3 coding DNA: TGTGCCAGCAGCTTCGGACAGGGGGGAACCAACGTCCTGACTTTC. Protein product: CASSFGQGGTNVLTF. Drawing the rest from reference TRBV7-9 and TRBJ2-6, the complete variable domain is DTGVSQNPRHKITKRGQNVTFRCDPISEHNRLYWYRQTLGQGPEFLTYFQNEAQLEKSRLLSDRFSAERPKGSFSTLEIQRTEQGDSAMYLCASSFGQGGTNVLTFGAGSRLTVL.

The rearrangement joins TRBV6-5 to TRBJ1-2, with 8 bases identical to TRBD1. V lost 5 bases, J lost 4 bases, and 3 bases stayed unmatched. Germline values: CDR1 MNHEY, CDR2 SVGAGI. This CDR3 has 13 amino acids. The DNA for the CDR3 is TGTGCCAGCAGTCCGGACAGGGTCTATGGCTACACCTTC. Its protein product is CASSPDRVYGYTF.

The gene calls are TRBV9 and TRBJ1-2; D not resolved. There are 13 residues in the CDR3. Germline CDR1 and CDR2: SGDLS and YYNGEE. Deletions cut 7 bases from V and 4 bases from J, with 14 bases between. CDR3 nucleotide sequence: TGTGCCAGCTCGGGTGCGGATTTCTATGGCTACACCTTC. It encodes CASSGADFYGYTF.

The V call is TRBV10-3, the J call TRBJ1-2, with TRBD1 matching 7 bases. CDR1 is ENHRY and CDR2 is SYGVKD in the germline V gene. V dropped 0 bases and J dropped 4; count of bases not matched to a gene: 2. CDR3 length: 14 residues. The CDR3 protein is CAISESTGAYGYTF. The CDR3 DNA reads TGTGCCATCAGTGAGTCCACAGGGGCCTATGGCTACACCTTC.

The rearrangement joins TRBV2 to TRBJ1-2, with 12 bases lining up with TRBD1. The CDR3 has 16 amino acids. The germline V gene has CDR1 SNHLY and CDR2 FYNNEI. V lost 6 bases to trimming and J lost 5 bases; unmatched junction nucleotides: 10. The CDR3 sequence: CASRRDRGRIIYGYTF. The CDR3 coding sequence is TGTGCCAGCAGGAGGGACAGGGGGCGGATAATATATGGCTACACCTTC.

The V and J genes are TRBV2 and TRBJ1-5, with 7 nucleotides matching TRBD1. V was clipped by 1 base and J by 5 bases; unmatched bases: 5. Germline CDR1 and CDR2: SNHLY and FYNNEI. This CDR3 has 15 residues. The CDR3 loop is CASSEVGTGDQPQHF. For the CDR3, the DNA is TGTGCCAGCAGTGAAGTGGGAACAGGGGATCAGCCCCAGCATTTT.

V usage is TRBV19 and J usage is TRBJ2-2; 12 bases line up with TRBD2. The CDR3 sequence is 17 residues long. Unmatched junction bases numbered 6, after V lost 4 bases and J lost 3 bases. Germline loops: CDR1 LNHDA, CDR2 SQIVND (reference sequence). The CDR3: CASSTTGLAGYTGELFF. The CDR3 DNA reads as TGTGCCAGTAGTACAACAGGACTAGCGGGGTACACCGGGGAGCTGTTTTTT. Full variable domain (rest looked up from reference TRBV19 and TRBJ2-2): DGGITQSPKYLFRKEGQNVTLSCEQNLNHDAMYWYRQDPGQGLRLIYYSQIVNDFQKGDIAEGYSVSREKKESFPLTVTSAQKNPTAFYLCASSTTGLAGYTGELFFGEGSRLTVL.

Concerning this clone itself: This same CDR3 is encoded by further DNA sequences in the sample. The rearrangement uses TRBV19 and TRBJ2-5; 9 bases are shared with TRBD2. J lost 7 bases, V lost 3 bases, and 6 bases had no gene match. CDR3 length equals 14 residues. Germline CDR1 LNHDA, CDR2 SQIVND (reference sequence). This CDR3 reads CASSISGGLRTQYF. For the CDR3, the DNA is TGTGCCAGTAGTATTAGCGGGGGCCTGAGGACCCAGTACTTC.

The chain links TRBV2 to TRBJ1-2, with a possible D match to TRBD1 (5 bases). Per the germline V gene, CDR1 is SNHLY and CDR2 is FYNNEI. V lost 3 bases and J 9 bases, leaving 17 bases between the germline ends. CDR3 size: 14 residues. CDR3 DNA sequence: TGTGCCAGCAGTGAGGGCACGCTCGGGGGTAGCTACACCTTC. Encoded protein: CASSEGTLGGSYTF.

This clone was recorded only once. CDR3 protein: CASSFSGQVSNQPQHF. In DNA, the CDR3 is TGTGCCAGCAGTTTCTCCGGACAGGTTAGCAATCAGCCCCAGCATTTT. J is TRBJ1-5 and V is TRBV6-6; 7 nucleotides agree with TRBD1. The CDR3 loop spans 16 amino acids. V was clipped by 4 bases and J by 0 bases; unmatched bases: 6. Germline CDR1 MNHNY, CDR2 SVGAGI (reference sequence).

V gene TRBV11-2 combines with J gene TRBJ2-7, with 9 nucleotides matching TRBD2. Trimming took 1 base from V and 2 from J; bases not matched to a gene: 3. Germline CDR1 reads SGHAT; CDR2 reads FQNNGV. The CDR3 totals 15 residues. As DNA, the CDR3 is TGTGCCAGCAGCTTAGTAGCGGGAGTCCCCTACGAGCAGTACTTC. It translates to CASSLVAGVPYEQYF.

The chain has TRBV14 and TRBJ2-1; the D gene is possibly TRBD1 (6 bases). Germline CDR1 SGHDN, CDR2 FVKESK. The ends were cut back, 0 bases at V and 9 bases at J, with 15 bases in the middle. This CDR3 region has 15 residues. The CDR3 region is CASSQEGRGYGEQFF. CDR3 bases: TGTGCCAGCAGCCAAGAAGGCAGGGGATACGGTGAGCAGTTCTTC.

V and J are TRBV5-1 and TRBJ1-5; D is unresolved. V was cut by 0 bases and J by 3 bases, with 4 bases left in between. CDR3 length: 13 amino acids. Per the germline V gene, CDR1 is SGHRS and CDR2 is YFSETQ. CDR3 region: CASSLGANQPQHF. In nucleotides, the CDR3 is TGCGCCAGCAGCTTGGGGGCCAATCAGCCCCAGCATTTT.

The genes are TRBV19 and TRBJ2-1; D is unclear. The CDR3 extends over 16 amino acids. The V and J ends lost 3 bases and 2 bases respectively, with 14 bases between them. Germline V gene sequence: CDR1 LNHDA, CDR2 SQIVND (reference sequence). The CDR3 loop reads CASSMAQTRPYNEQFF. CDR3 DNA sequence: TGTGCCAGTAGTATGGCACAGACAAGGCCCTACAATGAGCAGTTCTTC.

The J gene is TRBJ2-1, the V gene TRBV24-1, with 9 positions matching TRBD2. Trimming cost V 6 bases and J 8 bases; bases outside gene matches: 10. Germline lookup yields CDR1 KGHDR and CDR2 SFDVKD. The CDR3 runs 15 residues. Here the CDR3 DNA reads TGTGCCACCAGTCGACTAGCGGAGAATGAACATGAGCAGTTCTTC. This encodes CATSRLAENEHEQFF.

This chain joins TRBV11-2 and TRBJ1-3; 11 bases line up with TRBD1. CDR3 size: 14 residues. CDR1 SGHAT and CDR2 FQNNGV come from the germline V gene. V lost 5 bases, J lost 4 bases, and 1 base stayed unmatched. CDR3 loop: CASSGQGAGNTIYF. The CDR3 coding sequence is TGTGCCAGCAGCGGACAGGGGGCCGGAAACACCATATATTTT.

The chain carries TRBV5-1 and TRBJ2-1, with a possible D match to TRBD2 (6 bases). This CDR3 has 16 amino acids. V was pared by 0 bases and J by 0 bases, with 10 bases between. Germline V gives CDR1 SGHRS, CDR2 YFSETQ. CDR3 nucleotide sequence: TGCGCCAGCAGCTTGGATGCTAGCGTCTCCTACAATGAGCAGTTCTTC. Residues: CASSLDASVSYNEQFF.

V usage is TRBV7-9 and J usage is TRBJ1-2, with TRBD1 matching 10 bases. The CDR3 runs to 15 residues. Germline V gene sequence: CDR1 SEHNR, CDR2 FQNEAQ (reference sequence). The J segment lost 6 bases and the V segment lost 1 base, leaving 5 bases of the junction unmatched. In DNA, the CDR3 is TGTGCCAGCAGCTTAGGACAGGGGGCCGTAGATGGCTACACCTTC. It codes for CASSLGQGAVDGYTF.

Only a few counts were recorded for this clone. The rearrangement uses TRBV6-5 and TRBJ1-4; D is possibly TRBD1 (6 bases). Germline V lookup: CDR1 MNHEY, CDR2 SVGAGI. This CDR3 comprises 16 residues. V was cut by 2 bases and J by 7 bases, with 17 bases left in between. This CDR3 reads CASSYAPTGGFEKLFF. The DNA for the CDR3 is TGTGCCAGCAGTTACGCCCCGACAGGCGGGTTTGAAAAACTGTTTTTT.

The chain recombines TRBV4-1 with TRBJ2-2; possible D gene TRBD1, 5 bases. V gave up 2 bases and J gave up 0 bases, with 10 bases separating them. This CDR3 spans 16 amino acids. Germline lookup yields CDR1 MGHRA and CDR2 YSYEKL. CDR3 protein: CASSQRTLPNTGELFF. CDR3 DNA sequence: TGCGCCAGCAGCCAACGGACATTACCGAACACCGGGGAGCTGTTTTTT.

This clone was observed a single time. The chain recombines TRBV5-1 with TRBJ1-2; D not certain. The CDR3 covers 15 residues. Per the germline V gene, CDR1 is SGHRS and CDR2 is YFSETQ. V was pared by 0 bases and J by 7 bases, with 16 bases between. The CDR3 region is CASSLGDNNPLGYTF. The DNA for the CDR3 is TGCGCCAGCAGCTTGGGCGACAACAACCCCCTTGGCTACACCTTC.

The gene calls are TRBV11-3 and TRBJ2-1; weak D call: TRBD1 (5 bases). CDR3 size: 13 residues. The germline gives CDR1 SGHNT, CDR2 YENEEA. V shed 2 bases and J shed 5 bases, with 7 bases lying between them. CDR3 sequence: CASSLNRNNEQFF. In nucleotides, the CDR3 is TGTGCCAGCAGCTTAAACAGGAACAATGAGCAGTTCTTC.

In DNA, the CDR3 is TGTGCCAGCCAGGACAGGGGGGAGACAGATACGCAGTATTTT. Its protein is CASQDRGETDTQYF. The chain employs TRBV25-1 and TRBJ2-3; TRBD1 aligns across 10 bases. Germline V gene data show CDR1 as MGHDK and CDR2 as SYGVNS. The V gene end was trimmed by 8 bases and the J gene end by 3 bases; junction bases not matched to a gene: 5. The length of the CDR3 is 14 residues.

CDR3 sequence (DNA): TGTGCCAGCAGCGAGACAGGTTTTCAGCCCCAGCATTTT. It is translated as CASSETGFQPQHF. This chain uses TRBV7-2 with TRBJ1-5, with D possibly being TRBD1 (6 bases). V was cut by 5 bases and J by 6 bases, with 11 bases left in between. CDR3 length: 13 residues. The germline gives CDR1 SGHTA, CDR2 FQGNSA. Complete variable domain (other parts from reference TRBV7-2 and TRBJ1-5): GAGVSQSPSNKVTEKGKDVELRCDPISGHTALYWYRQSLGQGLEFLIYFQGNSAPDKSGLPSDRFSAERTGGSVSTLTIQRTQQEDSAVYLCASSETGFQPQHFGDGTRLSIL.

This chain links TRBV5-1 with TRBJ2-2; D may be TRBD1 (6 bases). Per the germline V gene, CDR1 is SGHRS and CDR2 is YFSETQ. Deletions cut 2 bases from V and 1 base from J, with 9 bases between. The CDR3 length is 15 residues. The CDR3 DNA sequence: TGCGCCAGCAGCTTAGGACAGTTGAACACCGGGGAGCTGTTTTTT. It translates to CASSLGQLNTGELFF.

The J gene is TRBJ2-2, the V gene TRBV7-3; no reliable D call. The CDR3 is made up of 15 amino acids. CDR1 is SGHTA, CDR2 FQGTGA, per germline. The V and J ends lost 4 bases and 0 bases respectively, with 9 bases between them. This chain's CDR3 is CASSSTGTNTGELFF. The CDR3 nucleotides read TGTGCCAGCAGCTCGACTGGAACGAACACCGGGGAGCTGTTTTTT.

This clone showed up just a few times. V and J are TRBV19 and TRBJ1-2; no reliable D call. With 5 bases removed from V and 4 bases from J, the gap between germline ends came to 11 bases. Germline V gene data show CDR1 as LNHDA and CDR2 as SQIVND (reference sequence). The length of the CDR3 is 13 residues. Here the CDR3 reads CASSVGVGYGYTF. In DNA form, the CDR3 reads TGTGCCAGTAGTGTCGGGGTAGGCTATGGCTACACCTTC.

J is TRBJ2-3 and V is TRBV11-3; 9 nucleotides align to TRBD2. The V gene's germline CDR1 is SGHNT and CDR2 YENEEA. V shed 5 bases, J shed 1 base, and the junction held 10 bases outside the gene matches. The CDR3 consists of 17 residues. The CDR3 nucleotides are TGTGCCAGCAGCCCCGGGATAGCGGGAGCTGGCACAGATACGCAGTATTTT. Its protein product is CASSPGIAGAGTDTQYF.

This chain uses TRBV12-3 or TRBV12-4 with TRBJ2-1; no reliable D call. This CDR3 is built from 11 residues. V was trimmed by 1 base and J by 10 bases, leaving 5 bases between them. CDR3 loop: CASSLVREQFF. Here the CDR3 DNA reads TGTGCCAGCAGTTTAGTGAGGGAGCAGTTCTTC.

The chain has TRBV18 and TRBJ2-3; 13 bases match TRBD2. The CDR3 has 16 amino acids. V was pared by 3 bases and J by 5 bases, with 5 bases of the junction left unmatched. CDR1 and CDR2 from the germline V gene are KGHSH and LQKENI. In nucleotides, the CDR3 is TGTGCCAGCTCACCGCCGACTAGCGGGGGGCTAGATACGCAGTATTTT. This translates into CASSPPTSGGLDTQYF. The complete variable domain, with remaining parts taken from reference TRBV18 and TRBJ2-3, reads NAGVMQNPRHLVRRRGQEARLRCSPMKGHSHVYWYRQLPEEGLKFMVYLQKENIIDESGMPKERFSAEFPKEGPSILRIQQVVRGDSAAYFCASSPPTSGGLDTQYFGPGTRLTVL.

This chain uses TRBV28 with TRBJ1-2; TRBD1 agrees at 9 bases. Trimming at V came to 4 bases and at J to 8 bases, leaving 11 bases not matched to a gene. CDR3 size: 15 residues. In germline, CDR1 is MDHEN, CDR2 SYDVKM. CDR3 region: CASSSRDRASEGYTF. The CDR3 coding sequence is TGTGCCAGCAGTTCCCGGGACAGGGCATCAGAGGGCTACACCTTC.